This T cell receptor (beta chain) was found in a study of blood T cell repertoires in COVID-19. The repertoire was sequenced with immunoSEQ multiplex PCR; TCRdb's copy has only in-frame clones and lacks some. Of tens of thousands of clones listed, about nine tenths are singletons. After removal of 8 bases from V and 3 bases from J, the junction contained 6 bases not matched to a gene. The CDR3 is 14 residues long. Germline CDR1 LGHDT, CDR2 YNNKEL (reference sequence). Material for sequencing was peripheral blood. The chain combines TRBV3-1 (or the pseudogene TRBV3-2) with TRBJ1-4; 7 bases map to TRBD1. The sequence was collected from a man in his 60s with COVID-19, enrolled during active disease. CDR3 nucleotides: TGTGCCAGCTCGGAGGGGGCGTCTAATGAAAAACTGTTTTTT. This sequence encodes CASSEGASNEKLFF.